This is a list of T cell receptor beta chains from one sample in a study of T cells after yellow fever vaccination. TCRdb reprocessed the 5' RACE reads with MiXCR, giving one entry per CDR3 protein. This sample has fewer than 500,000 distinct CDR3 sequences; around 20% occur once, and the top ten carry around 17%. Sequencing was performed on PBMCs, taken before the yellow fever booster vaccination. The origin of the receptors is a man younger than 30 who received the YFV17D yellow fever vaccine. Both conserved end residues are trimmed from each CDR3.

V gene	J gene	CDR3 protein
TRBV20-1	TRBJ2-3	SARDEGNTDTQY
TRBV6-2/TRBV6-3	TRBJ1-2	ASSQLGATRYGYT
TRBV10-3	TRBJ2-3	AITGGTDTQY
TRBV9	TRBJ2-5	ASSVAGGLQETQY
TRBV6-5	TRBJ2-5	ASSYASGGEETQY
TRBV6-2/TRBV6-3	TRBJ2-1	ASRRDVGHLSYNEQF
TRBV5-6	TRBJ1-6	ASSARRAFNSPLH
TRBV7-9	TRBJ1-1	ASSSPRRETEAF
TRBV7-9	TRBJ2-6	ASADSSGANVMT
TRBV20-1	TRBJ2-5	SASRERRETQY
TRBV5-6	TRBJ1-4	ASSGGEKLF
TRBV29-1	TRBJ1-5	SVEEGAGNQPQH
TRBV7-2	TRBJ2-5	ASSPGGGVQETQY
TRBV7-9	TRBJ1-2	ASSLQGAGYT
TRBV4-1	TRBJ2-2	ASSHPRGRKNTGELF
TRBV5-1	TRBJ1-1	ASSFRENGGTEAF
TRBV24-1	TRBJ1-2	ATSDRGTPYGYT
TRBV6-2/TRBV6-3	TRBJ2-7	ASSYGRAYEQY
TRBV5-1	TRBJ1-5	ASSIYPGGSIDVNSNQPQH
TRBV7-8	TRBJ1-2	ASSLEGLLVRRRANYGYT
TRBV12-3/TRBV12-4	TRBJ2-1	ASSPPGFDEQF
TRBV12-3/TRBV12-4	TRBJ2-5	ASRQDRQETQY
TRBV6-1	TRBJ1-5	ASKGGRSNQPQH
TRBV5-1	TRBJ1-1	ASSSTGRNTEAF
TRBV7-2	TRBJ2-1	ASSMGNPFYNEQF
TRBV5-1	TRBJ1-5	ASSPGTDYQPQH
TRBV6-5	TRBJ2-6	ASSYSGVGRSGANVLT
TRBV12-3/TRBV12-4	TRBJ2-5	ASSLVSGAAETQY
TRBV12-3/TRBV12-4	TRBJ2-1	ASTQGGREQF
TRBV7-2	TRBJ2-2	ASPGGAHPGELF
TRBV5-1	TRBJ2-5	ASSYLQATRETQY
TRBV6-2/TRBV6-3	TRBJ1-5	ASSEGFQPQH
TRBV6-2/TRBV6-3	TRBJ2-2	ASTRTGAGELF
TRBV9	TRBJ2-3	ASSVIGQGDTQY
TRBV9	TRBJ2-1	ASSVAGWGPVEQF
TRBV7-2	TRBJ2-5	ASRAGTSVETQY
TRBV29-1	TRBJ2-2	SVGTLANTGELF